This T cell receptor beta chain was recorded in a study of T cells in Graves' hyperthyroidism and ophthalmopathy. From RNA transcripts, TCR beta CDR3 regions were amplified. HTBI primers drove first-round RT-PCR of the TCR CDR3. MiXCR, run by TCRdb on the multiplex PCR reads, gives a single entry per CDR3 protein. The sample gives roughly 800,000 distinct CDR3 sequences, over 35% of which show up once; approximately 10% is in the top ten. V dropped 2 bases and J dropped 0 bases, with 11 bases sitting between them. The V gene's germline CDR1 is MNHEY and CDR2 SVGAGI. The CDR3 contains 17 residues. Findings and limits, study-wide: From stable hyperthyroidism, ophthalmopathy was separated by a 13 V-J model. In blood, most of the thyroid clonotypes expanded above 0.001 were also present.

The source of the PBMCs was approximately 9.5 ml of fresh peripheral blood. Comment on this clonotype: Its antigen is not known.

V and J are TRBV6-5 and TRBJ1-6; D is unresolved. This clonotype was obtained from a man aged 18 to 35 with Graves' hyperthyroidism. The material sequenced was blood. DNA for the CDR3: TGTGCCAGCAGTTACGGGAGGGCTAGCTCCTATAATTCACCCCTCCACTTT. Its translation is CASSYGRASSYNSPLHF.